These 20 T cell receptor beta chains came from one sample sequenced in a study of blood T cell repertoires in COVID-19. Profiled with immunoSEQ multiplex PCR; TCRdb holds only in-frame clones, not every one. The data show 250,000 to 300,000 clones, with roughly 90% seen just once and approximately 2.1% held by the top ten. The sample comprised peripheral blood. These TCRs come from a woman between 25 and 40 years old with COVID-19, enrolled during active disease.

The CDR3: CASSPRSRSLQETQYF. CDR3 nucleotides: TGTGCCAGCAGCCCCCGCTCCAGATCCCTCCAAGAGACCCAGTACTTC. The chain joins TRBV5-4 to TRBJ2-5; D remains ambiguous. The V and J ends lost 4 bases and 1 base respectively, with 17 bases between them. The CDR3 spans 16 residues. Germline loops: CDR1 SGHNT, CDR2 YYREEE (reference sequence).

The chain employs TRBV4-2 and TRBJ2-1; no clear D. CDR3 length: 14 residues. The V and J ends lost 0 bases and 15 bases respectively, with 18 bases between them. CDR1 is LGHNA and CDR2 is YNFKEQ in the germline V gene. As DNA, the CDR3 is TGTGCCAGCAGCCAAGAACGGTGGGCAGGCCAGCCGTTCTTC. This gives the protein CASSQERWAGQPFF.

The chain carries TRBV6-5 and TRBJ1-5; D is perhaps TRBD1 (5 bases). The CDR3 runs to 15 residues. The V gene lost 5 bases and the J gene lost 0 bases, with 11 bases spanning the gap. Germline values: CDR1 MNHEY, CDR2 SVGAGI. CDR3 in amino acids: CASSKTGNSNQPQHF. The CDR3 nucleotides read TGTGCCAGCAGTAAAACAGGAAATAGCAATCAGCCCCAGCATTTT.

This chain joins TRBV10-3 and TRBJ2-1; 10 nucleotides line up with TRBD2. Germline CDR1 ENHRY, CDR2 SYGVKD. After removal of 4 bases from V and 8 bases from J, the junction contained 14 bases not matched to a gene. The CDR3 sequence is 17 residues long. The CDR3 sequence is CAISGVSGRAREDEQFF. CDR3 DNA sequence: TGTGCCATCAGTGGGGTGAGCGGGAGGGCCAGGGAGGATGAGCAGTTCTTC.

V and J are TRBV5-1 and TRBJ1-4; 11 positions match TRBD1. Germline CDR1 and CDR2: SGHRS and YFSETQ. This CDR3 region has 15 residues. J was trimmed by 8 bases and V by 0 bases; bases with no gene match: 3. The CDR3 sequence is CASSLVGTGGEKLFF. The CDR3 DNA follows: TGCGCCAGCAGCTTGGTTGGGACAGGGGGAGAAAAACTGTTTTTT.

This chain joins TRBV27 and TRBJ2-7; no clear D. Between the trimmed V and J ends, which lost 4 bases and 2 bases, there was a span of 6 bases. This CDR3 contains 12 residues. The germline V gene encodes CDR1 MNHEY and CDR2 SMNVEV (reference sequence). This chain's CDR3 is CASSSSPYEQYF. CDR3 nucleotides: TGTGCCAGCAGTTCGTCTCCCTACGAGCAGTACTTC.

The rearrangement joins TRBV11-3 to TRBJ2-3; D might be TRBD1 (6 bases). With 5 bases removed from V and 0 bases from J, the gap between germline ends came to 9 bases. Germline values: CDR1 SGHNT, CDR2 YENEEA. This CDR3 comprises 14 residues. CDR3 region: CASSPGQSTDTQYF. CDR3 sequence (DNA): TGTGCCAGCAGCCCCGGACAGAGCACAGATACGCAGTATTTT.

This chain joins TRBV6-5 and TRBJ2-1; D is possibly TRBD2 (6 bases). Germline assignment: CDR1 MNHEY and CDR2 SVGAGI. V was shortened by 5 bases and J by 12 bases, with 11 bases between the two germline ends. The CDR3 covers 11 residues. The CDR3 is CASSTGTRQFF. The CDR3 bases are TGTGCCAGCAGTACCGGGACTCGGCAGTTCTTC.

The chain is built from TRBV28 and TRBJ1-5; tentative D call: TRBD1 (5 bases). The germline V gene has CDR1 MDHEN and CDR2 SYDVKM. This CDR3 has 16 amino acids. The V end was cut by 4 bases, the J end by 0 bases, with 13 bases between. The CDR3 here is CASSYRGISSNQPQHF. CDR3 DNA sequence: TGTGCCAGCAGTTATCGGGGGATATCTAGCAATCAGCCCCAGCATTTT.

With respect to this clone: The sample contains more than one DNA sequence encoding this CDR3. The chain couples TRBV19 to TRBJ1-5, with D unresolved. V lost 3 bases and J 6 bases, leaving 12 bases between the germline ends. From germline, CDR1 is LNHDA and CDR2 SQIVND (reference sequence). The CDR3 contains 14 residues. The CDR3 DNA follows: TGTGCCAGTAGTATCTCGGGAGGTGGTCAGCCCCAGCATTTT. This gives the protein CASSISGGGQPQHF.

V usage is TRBV7-3 and J usage is TRBJ1-5; D is possibly TRBD1 (5 bases). In germline, CDR1 is SGHTA, CDR2 FQGTGA. Trimming pared 4 bases from V and 2 bases from J, leaving 15 bases between. CDR3 length: 16 amino acids. DNA of the CDR3: TGTGCCAGCAGCTCTCAGGGAAATCGGGGCAATCAGCCCCAGCATTTT. This gives the protein CASSSQGNRGNQPQHF.

The V and J genes are TRBV15 and TRBJ1-2, with 12 bases identical to TRBD1. V lost 5 bases to trimming and J lost 4 bases; unmatched junction nucleotides: 8. The CDR3 loop spans 16 amino acids. From germline, CDR1 is LNHNV and CDR2 YYDKDF (reference sequence). This CDR3 reads CATSRDRGQLVYGYTF. The CDR3 DNA is TGTGCCACCAGCCGGGACAGGGGGCAGTTGGTCTATGGCTACACCTTC.

The V and J genes are TRBV2 and TRBJ2-7; 10 bases align to TRBD1. The junction had 4 bases not matched to a gene; V was cut back by 6 bases and J by 2 bases. CDR1 is SNHLY and CDR2 is FYNNEI in the germline V gene. The CDR3 length is 14 residues. CDR3: CASRTGTGAYEQYF. Here the CDR3 DNA reads TGTGCCAGCAGGACCGGGACAGGGGCCTACGAGCAGTACTTC.

The chain joins TRBV14 to TRBJ1-1, with 8 bases lining up with TRBD1. This CDR3 contains 13 residues. The ends lost 6 bases at V and 4 bases at J; junction bases unmatched: 4. The germline CDR1 and CDR2 sequences are SGHDN and FVKESK. The CDR3 DNA is TGTGCCAGCAGTCGACAGGGGCGCACTGAAGCTTTCTTT. Translated, it gives CASSRQGRTEAFF.

The V call is TRBV27, the J call TRBJ1-2; D remains ambiguous. Looked up from germline, CDR1 is MNHEY and CDR2 is SMNVEV (reference sequence). V gave up 3 bases and J gave up 8 bases, with 13 bases separating them. This CDR3 has 13 residues. The CDR3 protein is CASSLSVLNGYTF. The CDR3 region has the DNA TGTGCCAGCAGTTTGTCGGTTTTAAACGGCTACACCTTC.

The chain combines TRBV6-5 with TRBJ2-5, with TRBD2 matching 10 bases. The J segment lost 3 bases and the V segment lost 1 base, leaving 2 bases of the junction unmatched. In germline, CDR1 is MNHEY, CDR2 SVGAGI. The CDR3 spans 15 residues. In nucleotides, the CDR3 is TGTGCCAGCAGTTACTATCTAGCGGGGGAAGAGACCCAGTACTTC. Translating it yields CASSYYLAGEETQYF.

The gene calls are TRBV21-1 and TRBJ2-2; the D call of TRBD2 is as the table states it, not checked on the DNA. TRBV21-1 is shown as a pseudogene. The CDR3 has 17 residues. CDR3 DNA sequence: TGTGCCAGCAGCAGAGCAACTAGCGGGAGCGGCACCGGGGAGCTGTTTTTT. Protein product: CASSRATSGSGTGELFF.

The sample holds a few counts of this clone. The genes are TRBV28 and TRBJ1-2; 11 nucleotides line up with TRBD1. J was trimmed by 7 bases and V by 3 bases; bases with no gene match: 10. Per the germline V gene, CDR1 is MDHEN and CDR2 is SYDVKM. This CDR3 region has 16 residues. The CDR3 DNA is TGTGCCAGCAGTTTTTTTCACGCGGGACAGGGGGGTGGCTACACCTTC. Translated, it gives CASSFFHAGQGGGYTF.

This clone came up once. The V and J genes are TRBV21-1 and TRBJ2-7; TRBD1 was called by the table and not checked on the DNA. TRBV21-1 is a pseudogene segment. The CDR3 length is 15 residues. The CDR3 DNA is TGTGCCAGCAGCGGCCGGGACAGGGGGCACCACGAGCAGTACTTC. Its translation: CASSGRDRGHHEQYF.

The chain recombines TRBV3-1 (or the pseudogene TRBV3-2) with TRBJ2-1; 11 nucleotides match TRBD2. Trimming cost V 5 bases and J 7 bases; bases outside gene matches: 7. The germline V gene encodes CDR1 LGHDT and CDR2 YNNKEL (reference sequence). The CDR3 extends over 15 amino acids. The CDR3 region is CASSTTSGNANEQFF. For the CDR3, the DNA is TGTGCCAGCAGCACGACTAGCGGGAACGCTAATGAGCAGTTCTTC.